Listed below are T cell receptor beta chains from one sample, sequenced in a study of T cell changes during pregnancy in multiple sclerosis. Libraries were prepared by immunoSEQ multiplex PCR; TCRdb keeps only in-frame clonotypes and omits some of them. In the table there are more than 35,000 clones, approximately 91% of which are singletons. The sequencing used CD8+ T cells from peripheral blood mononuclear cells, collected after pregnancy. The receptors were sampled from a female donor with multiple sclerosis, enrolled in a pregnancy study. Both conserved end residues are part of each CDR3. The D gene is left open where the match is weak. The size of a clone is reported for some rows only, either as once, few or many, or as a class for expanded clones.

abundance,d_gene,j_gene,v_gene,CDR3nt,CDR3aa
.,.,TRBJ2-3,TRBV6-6,TGTGCCAGCAGCCGTACGGAGTCTAGCACAGATACGCAGTATTTT,CASSRTESSTDTQYF
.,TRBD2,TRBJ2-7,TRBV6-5,TGTGCCAGCAGAGATCTAGCGGGAGAAAGCGACGAGCAGTACTTC,CASRDLAGESDEQYF
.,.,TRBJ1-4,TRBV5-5,TGTGCCAGCAGCCCGACAGCGATTGCAACTAATGAAAAACTGTTTTTT,CASSPTAIATNEKLFF
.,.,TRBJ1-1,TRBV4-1,TGCGCCAGCGCTGAAGGGGACACTGAAGCTTTCTTT,CASAEGDTEAFF
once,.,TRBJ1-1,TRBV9,TGTGCCAGCAGCGTAGGGGGGGCGCGGGGGTGGAACACTGAAGCTTTCTTT,CASSVGGARGWNTEAFF
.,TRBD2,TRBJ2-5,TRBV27,TGTGCCAGCAGTTTATTGGACCCTGGCGGGAGGGCCTGGGAGACCCAGTACTTC,CASSLLDPGGRAWETQYF
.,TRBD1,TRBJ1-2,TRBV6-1,TGTGCCAGCACAGGGGGCTGGGATGGCTACACCTTC,CASTGGWDGYTF
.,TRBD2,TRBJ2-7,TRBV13,TGTGCCAGCAGCTTAAGGAGCGGGGCCTACGAGCAGTACTTC,CASSLRSGAYEQYF
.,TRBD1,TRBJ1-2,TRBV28,TGTGCCAGCAGTACAAGACAGGGGGCGTACTATGGCTACACCTTC,CASSTRQGAYYGYTF
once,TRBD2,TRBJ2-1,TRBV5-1,TGCGCCAGCAGCTTGCGGGGGGGCCCCTACAATGAGCAGTTCTTC,CASSLRGGPYNEQFF
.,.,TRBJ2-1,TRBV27,TGTGCCAGCAGTATAACCGCACTCCCGGGACTCCAGTTCTTC,CASSITALPGLQFF
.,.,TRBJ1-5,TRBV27,TGTGCCAGCAGTTTATGGGCAGCACGTAATCAGCCCCAGCATTTT,CASSLWAARNQPQHF
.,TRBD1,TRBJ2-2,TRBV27,TGTGCCAGCAGTGGGACAGGGGGCCGGAGCACCGGGGAGCTGTTTTTT,CASSGTGGRSTGELFF
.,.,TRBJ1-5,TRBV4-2,TGTGCCAGCAGCCAAGACTGGACAGATAATCAGCCCCAGCATTTT,CASSQDWTDNQPQHF
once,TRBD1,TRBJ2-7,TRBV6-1,TGTGCCAGCACCCAGGGGGTTGGGGCAGGCAGGCAGTACTTC,CASTQGVGAGRQYF
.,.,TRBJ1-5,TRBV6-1,TGTGCCAGCAGTGAATACAGGGGCAATCAGCCCCAGCATTTT,CASSEYRGNQPQHF
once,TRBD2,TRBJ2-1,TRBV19,TGTGCCAGTAATCACCTCGCGGGGGGGAATGAGCAGTTCTTC,CASNHLAGGNEQFF
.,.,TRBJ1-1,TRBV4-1,TGCGCCAGCAGCCTCCCGACAGGACTCACTGAAGCTTTCTTT,CASSLPTGLTEAFF
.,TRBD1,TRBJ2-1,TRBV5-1,TGCGCCAGCAGCTTCACTCCGGGACAGGTGACCTCCAATGAGCAGTTCTTC,CASSFTPGQVTSNEQFF
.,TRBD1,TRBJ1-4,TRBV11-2,TGTGCCAGCAGCCGAGCGACAGGGGGAAGTGAAAAACTGTTTTTT,CASSRATGGSEKLFF
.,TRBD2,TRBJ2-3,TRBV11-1,TGTGCCAGCAGCCTCGGGACTAGCGCATTCCCGGCGAACACAGATACGCAGTATTTT,CASSLGTSAFPANTDTQYF
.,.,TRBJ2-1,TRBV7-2,TGTGCCAGCAGCTTAGTACTTTATGAGCAGTTCTTC,CASSLVLYEQFF
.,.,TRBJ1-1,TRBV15,TGTGCCACCAGCAGGGTTGGCGGGACTGAAGCTTTCTTT,CATSRVGGTEAFF
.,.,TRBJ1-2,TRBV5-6,TGTGCCAGCAGCGGGGGGGAACAGGGCTATGGCTACACCTTC,CASSGGEQGYGYTF
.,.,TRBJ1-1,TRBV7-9,TGTGCCAGCAGCTTACGGGGTGGTGAAGCTTTCTTT,CASSLRGGEAFF
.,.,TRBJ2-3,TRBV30,TGTGCCTGGAGTGCGGATACGCAGTATTTT,CAWSADTQYF
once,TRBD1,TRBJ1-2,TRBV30,TGTGCCTGGAGTGATTGGACAGGGGGTACCCATAACTATGGCTACACCTTC,CAWSDWTGGTHNYGYTF
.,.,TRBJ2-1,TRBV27,TGTGCCAGCAGTTTATCGTGGGCGGGGGCGTACAATGAGCAGTTCTTC,CASSLSWAGAYNEQFF
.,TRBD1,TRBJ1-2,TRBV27,TGTGCCAGCAGTTTCCTGTCCGGGACAGGGGGTCGGTTTGGCTACACCTTC,CASSFLSGTGGRFGYTF
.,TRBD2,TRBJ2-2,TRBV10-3,TGTGCCATCAGGACCCTCCATAGCGGGGTGAACACCGGGGAGCTGTTTTTT,CAIRTLHSGVNTGELFF
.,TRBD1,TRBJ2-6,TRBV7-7,TGTGCCAGCAGTTCACAGGGGCCTGGGGCCAACGTCCTGACTTTC,CASSSQGPGANVLTF
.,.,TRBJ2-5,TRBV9,TGTGCCAGCAGCGTAGCGGGGGTCGGGGAGACCCAGTACTTC,CASSVAGVGETQYF
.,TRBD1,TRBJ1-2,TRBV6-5,TGTGCCAGCAGTTTTGGGACAGGGCTGCGTGGCTACACCTTC,CASSFGTGLRGYTF
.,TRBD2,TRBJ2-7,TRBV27,TGTGCCAGCAGTCCCTCAGCGGGGGGTCTCCTCTACGAGCAGTACTTC,CASSPSAGGLLYEQYF
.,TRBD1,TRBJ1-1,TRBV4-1,TGCGCCAGCAGCCACCTAGAGGGACAGGGAGGGAACACTGAAGCTTTCTTT,CASSHLEGQGGNTEAFF
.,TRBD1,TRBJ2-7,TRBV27,TGTGCCAGCAGTTCGGGGGACAGGGGCTACGAGCAGTACTTC,CASSSGDRGYEQYF
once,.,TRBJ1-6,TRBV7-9,TGTGCCAGCAGCCTAGACCCAGGGCCCAGGGGTTCACCCCTCCACTTT,CASSLDPGPRGSPLHF
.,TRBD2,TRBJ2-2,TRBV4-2,TGTGCCAGCAGCCAGCGGGAGGGCCGCTTGGGCGGGGAGCTGTTTTTT,CASSQREGRLGGELFF
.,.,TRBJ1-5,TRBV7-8,TGTGCCAGCAGCTTGGACACACGTTACAATCAGCCCCAGCATTTT,CASSLDTRYNQPQHF
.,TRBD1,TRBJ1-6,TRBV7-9,TGTGCCAGCAGCCCCAGGGACAGGGGGCCCAATTCACCCCTCCACTTT,CASSPRDRGPNSPLHF
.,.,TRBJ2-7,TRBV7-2,TGTGCCAGCAGCTTAGCGCGGGACGAGCAGTACTTC,CASSLARDEQYF
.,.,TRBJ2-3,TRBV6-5,TGTGCCAGCAGTGAGGGTTCAGATACGCAGTATTTT,CASSEGSDTQYF
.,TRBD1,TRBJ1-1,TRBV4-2,TGTGCCAGCAGAGGGACAGGGGCCTTCACTGAAGCTTTCTTT,CASRGTGAFTEAFF
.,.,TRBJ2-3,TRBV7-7,TGTGCCAGCAGCTCCGGACTCCCCCCCACAGATACGCAGTATTTT,CASSSGLPPTDTQYF
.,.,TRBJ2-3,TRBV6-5,TGTGCCAGCAGTTCCGGAGGACTGGCAGATACGCAGTATTTT,CASSSGGLADTQYF